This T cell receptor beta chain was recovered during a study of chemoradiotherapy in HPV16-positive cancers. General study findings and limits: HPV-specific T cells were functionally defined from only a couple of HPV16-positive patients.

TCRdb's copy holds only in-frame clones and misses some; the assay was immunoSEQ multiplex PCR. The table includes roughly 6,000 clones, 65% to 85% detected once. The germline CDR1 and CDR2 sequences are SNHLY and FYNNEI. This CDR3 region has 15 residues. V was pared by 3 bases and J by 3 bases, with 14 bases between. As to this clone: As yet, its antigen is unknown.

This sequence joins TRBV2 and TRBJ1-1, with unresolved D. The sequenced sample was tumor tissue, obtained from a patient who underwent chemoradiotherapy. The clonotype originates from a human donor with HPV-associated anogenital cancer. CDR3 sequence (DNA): TGTGCCAGCAGTGATATAGAAGTTCGGGACACTGAAGCTTTCTTT. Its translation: CASSDIEVRDTEAFF.